This TCR beta chain is from a study of T cell responses to AZD1222 COVID-19 vaccine. Findings of the study overall: Among the donors, most were white British and more were female, and clonal diversity was possibly underestimated.

In the case of this clone: Its cognate antigen is unknown.

Repertoires were generated with immunoSEQ multiplex PCR, while TCRdb's copy carries only in-frame clones and drops some. The sample has 250,000 to 300,000 clones; approximately 94% are singletons. Trimming left V 3 bases short and J 6 bases short, with 8 bases between. The CDR3 extends over 12 amino acids. The germline gives CDR1 MDHEN, CDR2 SYDVKM. The chain has TRBV28 and TRBJ1-1; D uncertain. The TCR comes from an adult who received the AZD1222 COVID-19 vaccine. The sequencing used peripheral blood, collected 28 days after the second AZD1222 dose. The CDR3: CASSFGVAEAFF. The DNA of the CDR3 is TGTGCCAGCAGTTTCGGGGTAGCTGAAGCTTTCTTT.